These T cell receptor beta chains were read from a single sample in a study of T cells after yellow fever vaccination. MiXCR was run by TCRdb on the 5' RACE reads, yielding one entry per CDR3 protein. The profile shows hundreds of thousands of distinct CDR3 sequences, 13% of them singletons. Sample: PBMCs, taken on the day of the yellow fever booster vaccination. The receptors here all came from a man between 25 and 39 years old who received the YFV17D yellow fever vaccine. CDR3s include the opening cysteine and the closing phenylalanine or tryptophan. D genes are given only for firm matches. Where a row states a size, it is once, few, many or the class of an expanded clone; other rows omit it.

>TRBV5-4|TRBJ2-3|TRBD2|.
CASSSLAGGNTDTQYF
TGTGCCAGCAGTTCGCTAGCGGGAGGAAACACAGATACGCAGTATTTT
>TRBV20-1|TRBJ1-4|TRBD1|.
CSAPHGTGDEKLFF
TGCAGTGCTCCCCACGGGACAGGCGATGAAAAACTGTTTTTT
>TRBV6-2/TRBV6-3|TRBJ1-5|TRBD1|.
CASSDRVGINQPQHF
TGTGCCAGCAGTGACAGGGTGGGGATCAATCAGCCCCAGCATTTT
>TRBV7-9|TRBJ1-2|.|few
CASSLLQDPYGYTF
TGTGCCAGCAGCTTACTCCAGGACCCCTATGGCTACACCTTC
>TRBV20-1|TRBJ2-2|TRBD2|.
CSARDPRLADYGELFF
TGCAGTGCTAGAGATCCGAGACTAGCGGACTACGGGGAGCTGTTTTTT
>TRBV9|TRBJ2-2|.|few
CASSVSPGDTGELFF
TGTGCCAGCAGCGTATCCCCGGGGGACACCGGGGAGCTGTTTTTT
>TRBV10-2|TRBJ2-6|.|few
CGTITGSGANVLTF
TGCGGGACGATTACGGGCTCTGGGGCCAACGTCCTGACTTTC
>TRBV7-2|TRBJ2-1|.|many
CASSTRAGGENEQFF
TGTGCCAGCAGCACCCGAGCGGGTGGGGAGAATGAGCAGTTCTTC
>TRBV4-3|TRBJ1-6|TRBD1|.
CASSPTGVYSPLHF
TGCGCCAGCAGCCCAACAGGGGTCTATTCACCCCTCCACTTT
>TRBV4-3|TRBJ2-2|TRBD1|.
CASSQDATGGTGELFF
TGCGCCAGCAGCCAAGATGCGACAGGGGGTACCGGGGAGCTGTTTTTT
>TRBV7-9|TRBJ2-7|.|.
CASSESLYEQYF
TGTGCCAGCAGCGAGTCTTTGTACGAGCAGTACTTC
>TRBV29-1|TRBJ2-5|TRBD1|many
CSGNPRDSQETQYF
TGCAGCGGTAATCCCCGGGACAGTCAAGAGACCCAGTACTTC
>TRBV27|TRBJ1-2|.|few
CASSLSRGAWTF
TGTGCCAGCAGTTTATCGAGAGGGGCCTGGACCTTC
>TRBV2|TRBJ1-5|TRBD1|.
CASSRGQPHNQPQHF
TGTGCCAGCAGTAGGGGACAGCCACACAATCAGCCCCAGCATTTT
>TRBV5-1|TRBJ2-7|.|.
CASSLAPQTEYEQYF
TGCGCCAGCAGCTTGGCCCCCCAAACAGAGTACGAGCAGTACTTC
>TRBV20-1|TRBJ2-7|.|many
CSSTKAVGYEQYF
TGCAGTTCGACGAAGGCGGTCGGTTACGAGCAGTACTTC
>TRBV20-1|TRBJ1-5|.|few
CSVGRKNQPQHF
TGCAGTGTAGGAAGGAAAAATCAGCCCCAGCATTTT
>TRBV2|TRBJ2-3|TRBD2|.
CASTLSGRAGKDTQYF
TGTGCCAGCACTCTGAGCGGGAGGGCGGGAAAAGATACGCAGTATTTT
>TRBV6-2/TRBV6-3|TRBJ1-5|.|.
CASSYSGGGNQPQHF
TGTGCCAGCAGTTACTCAGGCGGGGGCAATCAGCCCCAGCATTTT
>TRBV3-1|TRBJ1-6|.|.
CASSQVSSLVNSPLHF
TGTGCCAGCAGCCAAGTATCCAGCCTAGTTAATTCACCCCTCCACTTT
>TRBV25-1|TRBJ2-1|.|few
CASSDWSYNEQFF
TGTGCCAGCAGTGATTGGAGCTACAATGAGCAGTTCTTC
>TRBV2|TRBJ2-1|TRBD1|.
CATGTGLGEQFF
TGTGCCACCGGGACAGGGTTGGGTGAGCAGTTCTTC
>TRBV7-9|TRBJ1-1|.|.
CASSLALDWNTEAFF
TGTGCCAGCAGCTTAGCGTTAGACTGGAACACTGAAGCTTTCTTT
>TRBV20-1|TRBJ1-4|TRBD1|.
CSATTGTANEKLFF
TGCAGTGCTACCACCGGGACAGCGAATGAAAAACTGTTTTTT
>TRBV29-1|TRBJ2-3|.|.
CSVEYGTDTQYF
TGCAGCGTTGAATATGGGACAGATACGCAGTATTTT
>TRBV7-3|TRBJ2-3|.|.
CASSRMGTVNTQYF
TGTGCCAGCAGCCGAATGGGTACAGTTAATACGCAGTATTTT
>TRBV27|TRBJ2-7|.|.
CASSLAITGRPTGYEQYF
TGTGCCAGCAGTTTGGCCATCACGGGACGCCCGACGGGCTACGAGCAGTACTTC